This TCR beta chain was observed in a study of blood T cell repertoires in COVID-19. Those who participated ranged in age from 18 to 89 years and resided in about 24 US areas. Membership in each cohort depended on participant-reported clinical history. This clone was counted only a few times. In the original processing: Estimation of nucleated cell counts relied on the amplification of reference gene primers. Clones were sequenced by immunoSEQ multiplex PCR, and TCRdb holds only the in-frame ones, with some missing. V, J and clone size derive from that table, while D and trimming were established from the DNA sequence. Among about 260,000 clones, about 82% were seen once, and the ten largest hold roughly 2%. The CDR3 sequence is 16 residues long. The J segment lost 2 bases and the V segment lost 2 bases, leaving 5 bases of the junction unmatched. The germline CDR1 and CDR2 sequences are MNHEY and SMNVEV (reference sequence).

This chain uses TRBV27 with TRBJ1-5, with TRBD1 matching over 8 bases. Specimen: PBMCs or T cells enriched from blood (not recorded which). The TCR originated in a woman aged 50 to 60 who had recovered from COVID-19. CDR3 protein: CASSLRLDRGNQPQHF. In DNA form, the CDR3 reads TGTGCCAGCAGTTTACGTCTGGACAGGGGCAATCAGCCCCAGCATTTT.